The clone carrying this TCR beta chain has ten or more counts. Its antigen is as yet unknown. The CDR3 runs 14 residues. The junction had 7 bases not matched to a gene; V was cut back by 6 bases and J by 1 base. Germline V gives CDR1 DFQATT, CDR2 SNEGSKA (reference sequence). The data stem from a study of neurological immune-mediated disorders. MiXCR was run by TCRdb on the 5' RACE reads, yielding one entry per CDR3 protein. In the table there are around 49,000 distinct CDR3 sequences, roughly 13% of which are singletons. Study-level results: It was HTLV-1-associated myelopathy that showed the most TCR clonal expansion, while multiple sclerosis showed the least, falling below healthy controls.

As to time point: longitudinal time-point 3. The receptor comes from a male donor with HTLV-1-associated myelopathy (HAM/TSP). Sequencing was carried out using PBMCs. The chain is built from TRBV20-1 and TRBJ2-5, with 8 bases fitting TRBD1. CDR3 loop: CSARDRWVQETQYF. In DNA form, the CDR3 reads TGCAGTGCGAGGGACAGGTGGGTCCAAGAGACCCAGTACTTC.